This entry features one T cell receptor beta chain sequence. There is no known antigen for this receptor. The input lacks base qualities; no much larger clone sits a single base away. The intended sense of this specimen's treatment or condition label: in vitro stimulation with specific CMV peptide epitopes to enrich CMV-specific T cells. This specimen comes from a study of T cell repertoires in cytomegalovirus infection (dated by TCRdb to the late 2010s). With regard to the full study: The peptide stimulations were aimed at well-studied HLA-B-restricted epitopes as well as recently identified HLA-C-restricted CMV epitopes, whose presentation resists viral immunomodulation. Donor HLA type was relevant to the analysis, because carriage of CMV infection together with the matching HLA type was indicated by public TCR beta signatures. General findings and caveats noted by the study authors: The ex vivo response was dominated by HLA-C-restricted CMV-specific TCR beta clonotypes, which also provided the single most frequent clonotype in two of eight donors. In both this cohort and an independent approximately 400-donor cohort, the cumulative frequency of public TCR beta family members distinguished carriers of CMV infection plus the relevant HLA type.

Sequencing was performed on an Illumina HiSeq 1500. TCRdb applied fastp at Q25 and MiXCR to the public reads, then kept only in-frame beta chains. Each CDR3 protein appears once, grouped with its most common genes and DNA. The table for this sample lists around 800,000 distinct CDR3 sequences; 32% of them were counted only once. The ten largest account for 9.5% to 15% of the sample. The TCR comes from a human donor in good health (CMV status not recorded). Some clones in this sample may be carry-over from other donors' samples. The input for sequencing was cultured CD8+ T cells from PBMCs, taken from culture after CMV antigen stimulation.

The DNA sequence follows: TGTGCCAGCAGCCCCCAGGGAGGGGGGGCCTACGAGCAGTACTTC. Protein translation: CASSPQGGGAYEQYF. The rearranged segments are TRBV7-9 and TRBJ2-7, and TRBD2 may be the D gene, going by 7 matching bases. In the germline V gene (reference sequence), CDR1 corresponds to SEHNR and CDR2 to FQNEAQ. Counted from cysteine to phenylalanine, this CDR3 has 15 amino acids. The sequence is cut down to CDR3 DNA, 45 bases in frame from base 1. The V and J ends are trimmed by 5 bases and 2 bases, leaving 16 bases between them.